The present entry profiles one T cell receptor beta chain with its context. Its antigen is undetermined. The data were taken from a study of long-term antiretroviral therapy in people with HIV. A v3.0 immunoSEQ assay was performed at survey level. TCRdb keeps only in-frame clones here, not all; method: immunoSEQ multiplex PCR. The sample has more than 35,000 clones; approximately 83% are singletons. Points from the study as a whole: With ART, diversity went up but was still lower than in transplant donor controls. Blood was collected between the mid-2000s and the late 2010s, possibly under older ART regimens.

Germline assignment: CDR1 SGHVS and CDR2 FQNEAQ. This CDR3 is built from 15 residues. V lost 5 bases to trimming and J lost 3 bases; unmatched junction nucleotides: 8. Treated in the United States were all of the participants with HIV. The specimen was unsorted PBMCs, collected 2.2 years after starting antiretroviral therapy. This clonotype originated in a man aged 18 to 29 with HIV. The V gene is TRBV7-8, the J gene TRBJ2-7, with 9 bases lining up with TRBD1. Here the CDR3 reads CASSPGTGPLYEQYF. CDR3 bases: TGTGCCAGCAGCCCCGGGACAGGGCCCCTCTACGAGCAGTACTTC.